A single TCR beta chain is shown here with its context. There is no known antigen for this receptor. Base qualities are not at hand, and no much larger clone is one base apart. This record belongs to a study of lymphopenia after photon versus proton radiotherapy (dated by TCRdb to the late 2010s). Context from the whole study: In patients with gastrointestinal tumors who developed high-grade lymphopenia, the study compared the immunological effects of photon radiation therapy with those of proton radiation therapy. The cohort comprised more than 15 patients with gastrointestinal tumors who received either photon or proton therapy and then developed lymphopenia. The goal of the study was to describe how the two radiation modalities differ in their effects on the immune system. Study-level results and caveats: The survival association was assessed only in patients who died, and the authors presented better survival with proton therapy as a possibility rather than a demonstrated result. After the lymphocyte count nadir, oligoclonal expansion, especially of CD8+ Temra cells, was observed in photon-treated repertoires, and the drop in diversity was driven by this expansion. Among patients across the cohort who died, overall survival time showed an inverse correlation with a larger post-nadir drop in TCR diversity. During treatment, patients who received proton therapy stayed relatively stable, whereas patients who received photon therapy lost naive T cells and TCR diversity and gained effector/memory populations.

Via the germline V gene, CDR1 is KGHSH and CDR2 LQKENI. V was cut back by 4 bases and J by 5 bases, leaving a gap of 7 bases between them. The CDR3 measures 12 amino acids from cysteine to phenylalanine. CDR3 DNA is the only sequence kept; it has 36 bases, read in frame from the first base. Library construction relied on the immunoSEQ multiplex PCR assay. Deep sequencing of rearranged TCR beta loci, alongside multiparametric flow cytometry, was used to profile T cell repertoires. TCRdb re-hosts the immuneACCESS table, in-frame sequences only. Its copies lack some clones; in the studies checked, an unresolved V gene accounts for under half of them, and the cause for the rest is not known. A total of 160,000 or so clones appear in this sample, around nine tenths of them only once. Around 4.7% of the sample belongs to the ten largest clones.

The sequence joins TRBV18 to TRBJ2-3; the D gene is possibly TRBD1, with 6 bases matching. The starting material was peripheral blood, obtained from a patient treated with photon-based radiotherapy. The sequence was obtained from a man aged 50 to 60 with gastric cancer. The DNA reads TGTGCCAGCTCACTACAGGGAGATACGCAGTATTTT. Translation gives CASSLQGDTQYF.